This entry lists 29 T cell receptor beta chains sequenced from one sample in a study of post-analysis software for immune sequencing data. Study outcomes and limitations: There were five or six TRBV segments more frequent in patients than controls, and TRBV5-6, TRBV5-1 and TRBV20-1 were among them.

Their antigens remain unidentified. Unique molecular identifiers tagged the TCR beta cDNA libraries. MiXCR, run by TCRdb on the PCR reads, gives a single entry per CDR3 protein. The data hold 750,000 to 950,000 distinct CDR3 sequences, with around 53% observed a single time. The sequenced sample was blood. These receptors all stem from a girl aged 5-17 years with multiple sclerosis.

This clonotype turned up a few times. The rearrangement links TRBV6-6 to TRBJ2-5, with TRBD2 identical over 7 bases. The V and J ends lost 2 bases and 11 bases, in that order; junction bases with no gene match: 11. Germline V CDR1 and CDR2: MNHNY, SVGAGI (reference sequence). This CDR3 has 14 residues. The CDR3 DNA reads as TGTGCCAGCAGTTACCCGGCGGGAGTTGGGGAGCAGTACTTC. Translated, it gives CASSYPAGVGEQYF.

This clonotype was detected only a few times. The V gene is TRBV5-1, the J gene TRBJ2-7; maybe TRBD1 (5 bases). Looked up from germline, CDR1 is SGHRS and CDR2 is YFSETQ. The CDR3 has 14 residues. V was pared by 4 bases and J by 0 bases, with 11 bases between. The CDR3 DNA reads as TGCGCCAGCAGCCCAGGACACCTCTCCTACGAGCAGTACTTC. Translating it yields CASSPGHLSYEQYF.

Points on this clonotype: At one end the junction does not follow the germline gene, possibly because of a read error. The rearrangement uses TRBV15 and TRBJ2-1; D not certain. Germline V gene lookup returns CDR1 LNHNV and CDR2 YYDKDF (reference sequence). CDR3 length: 16 amino acids. The chain's CDR3 is CVTSRASNSPRNEQFF. The CDR3 DNA follows: TGTGTCACCAGCAGAGCCTCCAACTCCCCGAGGAATGAGCAGTTCTTC.

This chain links TRBV5-5 with TRBJ1-1; D ambiguous. Trimming shortened V by 2 bases and J by 1 base, and 12 bases separated the two germline ends. This CDR3 spans 15 amino acids. Germline CDR1 reads SGHKS; CDR2 reads YYEKEE (reference sequence). CDR3 protein: CASSLLISENTEAFF. The CDR3 DNA reads as TGTGCCAGCAGCTTATTAATTTCAGAGAACACTGAAGCTTTCTTT.

The rearrangement joins TRBV7-2 to TRBJ2-3, with 12 bases identical to TRBD2. Germline V lookup: CDR1 SGHTA, CDR2 FQGNSA. The ends lost 4 bases at V and 3 bases at J; junction bases unmatched: 8. This CDR3 spans 17 amino acids. The CDR3 DNA follows: TGTGCCAGCAGCTCGTCCCTAGCGGGGGGGCTGACAGATACGCAGTATTTT. It yields the protein CASSSSLAGGLTDTQYF. The variable domain in full, completed from reference TRBV7-2 and TRBJ2-3, reads GAGVSQSPSNKVTEKGKDVELRCDPISGHTALYWYRQSLGQGLEFLIYFQGNSAPDKSGLPSDRFSAERTGGSVSTLTIQRTQQEDSAVYLCASSSSLAGGLTDTQYFGPGTRLTVL.

This chain joins TRBV7-9 and TRBJ2-7; D not resolved. The CDR3 has 16 residues. V was cut by 4 bases and J by 4 bases, with 20 bases left in between. Germline-derived CDR1 and CDR2 are SEHNR and FQNEAQ (reference sequence). CDR3: CASSSRTGHLEYEQYF. CDR3 nucleotides: TGTGCCAGCAGCTCACGGACCGGCCACTTGGAATACGAGCAGTACTTC.

Only one count was recorded for this clonotype. The chain couples TRBV20-1 to TRBJ2-5, with a tentative D call TRBD1 (6 bases). Trimming removed 4 bases at V and 1 base at J, with 13 bases between. Germline-derived CDR1 and CDR2 are DFQATT and SNEGSKA (reference sequence). This CDR3 contains 14 residues. This CDR3 reads CSATGVGPQETQYF. CDR3 sequence (DNA): TGCAGTGCTACAGGGGTCGGGCCCCAAGAGACCCAGTACTTC.

This clonotype was seen a handful of times. The rearrangement joins TRBV20-1 to TRBJ2-7; D unresolved. CDR1 and CDR2 (germline): DFQATT, SNEGSKA (reference sequence). The CDR3 consists of 13 residues. V was clipped by 3 bases and J by 6 bases, with 15 bases between them. CDR3 residues: CSASAESSSEQYF. The CDR3 DNA reads TGCAGTGCTAGCGCTGAGAGTTCTTCCGAGCAGTACTTC.

This clonotype was seen more than once but under ten times. This chain links TRBV5-6 with TRBJ1-2, with 8 bases that match TRBD1. The J segment lost 8 bases and the V segment lost 1 base, leaving 10 bases of the junction unmatched. CDR3 length: 15 residues. Germline V lookup: CDR1 SGHDT, CDR2 YYEEEE. The CDR3 region has the DNA TGTGCCAGCAGCTTGCTCCAGGCAGGGGGCGAAGGCTACACCTTC. It specifies CASSLLQAGGEGYTF.

The chain couples TRBV29-1 to TRBJ1-2; 9 nucleotides line up with TRBD1. With V trimmed by 6 bases and J by 3 bases, 8 bases remained unmatched. Germline V gene data show CDR1 as SQVTM and CDR2 as ANQGSEA. CDR3 length: 14 residues. The CDR3 loop is CSVLEGQGDYGYTF. Written as DNA, the CDR3 is TGCAGCGTCCTTGAGGGACAGGGTGACTATGGCTACACCTTC.

The gene calls are TRBV11-2 and TRBJ2-3; 12 nucleotides line up with TRBD2. The V gene end was trimmed by 5 bases and the J gene end by 4 bases; junction bases not matched to a gene: 13. This CDR3 is 18 amino acids long. Germline assignment: CDR1 SGHAT and CDR2 FQNNGV. CDR3: CASSLRGLAGPPADTQYF. Written as DNA, the CDR3 is TGTGCCAGCAGCCTAAGGGGACTAGCGGGTCCACCGGCAGATACGCAGTATTTT.

The table lists this clonotype with a count of one. The CDR3 loop reads CSASGSRTEEKLFF. CDR3 nucleotide sequence: TGCAGTGCTTCTGGATCCAGGACAGAAGAAAAACTGTTTTTT. This chain joins TRBV20-1 and TRBJ1-4; D possibly corresponds to TRBD1 (6 bases). CDR1 and CDR2 from the germline V gene are DFQATT and SNEGSKA (reference sequence). Trimming stripped 5 bases from V and 8 bases from J, with 18 bases between. This CDR3 contains 14 residues.

Comments on this clonotype: This may be a read error: a much more frequent sequence differs by one nucleotide. The CDR3 loop reads CASRLGLAGNEQFF. The CDR3 nucleotides are TGTGCCAGCAGGTTGGGACTAGCGGGCAATGAGCAGTTCTTC. The V call is TRBV12-3 or TRBV12-4, the J call TRBJ2-1; 12 bases line up with TRBD2. With V trimmed by 6 bases and J by 6 bases, 3 bases remained unmatched. The CDR3 sequence is 14 residues long.

Concerning this clonotype itself: At one end the junction does not follow the germline gene, possibly because of a read error. The V call is TRBV2, the J call TRBJ2-1, with a possible D match to TRBD1 (5 bases). In germline, CDR1 is SNHLY, CDR2 FYNNEI. The CDR3 length is 17 residues. CDR3 region: CTSSEGLGRVILNEQFF. In DNA, the CDR3 is TGTACCAGCAGTGAAGGTTTGGGCAGGGTCATTTTAAATGAGCAGTTCTTC.

The rearrangement uses TRBV14 and TRBJ2-3; 8 nucleotides line up with TRBD1. The V gene end was trimmed by 4 bases and the J gene end by 0 bases; junction bases not matched to a gene: 3. In germline, CDR1 is SGHDN, CDR2 FVKESK. The CDR3 runs to 15 residues. In DNA, the CDR3 is TGTGCCAGCAGCCGTCACAGGGGGAGCACAGATACGCAGTATTTT. Amino acid sequence: CASSRHRGSTDTQYF.

The chain links TRBV20-1 to TRBJ1-1; D possibly corresponds to TRBD1 (5 bases). The CDR3 extends over 15 amino acids. Between the trimmed V and J ends, which lost 8 bases and 0 bases, there was a span of 19 bases. In germline, CDR1 is DFQATT, CDR2 SNEGSKA (reference sequence). The CDR3: CSILGQGNMNTEAFF. CDR3 nucleotide sequence: TGCAGTATACTGGGGCAGGGAAATATGAACACTGAAGCTTTCTTT.

V is TRBV7-8 and J is TRBJ2-3, with 9 bases that match TRBD2. V lost 4 bases and J lost 8; bases outside the gene matches: 1. The CDR3 covers 12 residues. CDR1 and CDR2 (germline): SGHVS, FQNEAQ. Written as DNA, the CDR3 is TGTGCCAGCAGCTCTAGCGGGGTTACGCAGTATTTT. This translates into CASSSSGVTQYF.

Worth noting for this clonotype: A read error may account for a junction end that differs from germline. V gene TRBV5-1 combines with J gene TRBJ2-3, with 9 bases fitting TRBD2. Looked up from germline, CDR1 is SGHRS and CDR2 is YFSETQ. The CDR3 is 14 residues long. CDR3 bases: TGTGCCAGCAGTAGCGGGGGAGGCACAGATACGCAGTATTTT. Protein product: CASSSGGGTDTQYF.

In this sample, this clonotype turned up a few times. The chain carries TRBV24-1 and TRBJ2-7, with TRBD1 matching 12 bases. The CDR3 is made up of 20 amino acids. V gave up 0 bases and J gave up 3 bases; unmatched junction bases: 14. CDR1 KGHDR and CDR2 SFDVKD come from the germline V gene. The chain's CDR3 is CATSDLTETGTGGDYYEQYF. CDR3 sequence (DNA): TGTGCCACCAGTGATTTGACCGAGACGGGGACAGGGGGCGATTACTACGAGCAGTACTTC.

This clonotype was found a few times. The V and J genes are TRBV12-3 or TRBV12-4 and TRBJ2-5; 8 nucleotides align to TRBD2. Trimming removed 6 bases from V and 3 bases from J; junction bases left unmatched: 6. CDR3 size: 14 residues. The CDR3 DNA reads TGTGCCAGCAGACGGACTAGCTCCAAAGAGACCCAGTACTTC. This encodes CASRRTSSKETQYF.

The table lists this clonotype with a few counts. CDR3 sequence: CSVEGGVRTGELFF. The CDR3 coding sequence is TGCAGCGTTGAAGGGGGAGTTAGGACCGGGGAGCTGTTTTTT. J is TRBJ2-2 and V is TRBV29-1; TRBD2 might be the D (5 bases). CDR1 SQVTM and CDR2 ANQGSEA come from the germline V gene. This CDR3 comprises 14 residues. V was pared by 1 base and J by 5 bases, with 11 bases between.

This sequence joins TRBV5-1 and TRBJ2-6; 9 bases line up with TRBD1. Germline lookup yields CDR1 SGHRS and CDR2 YFSETQ. The CDR3 is made up of 18 amino acids. Trimming removed 2 bases from V and 1 base from J; junction bases left unmatched: 7. DNA of the CDR3: TGCGCCAGCAGCTTATATCCCGGGACAGGGTCTGGGGCCAACGTCCTGACTTTC. This translates into CASSLYPGTGSGANVLTF.

This chain uses TRBV20-1 with TRBJ2-5, with D possibly matching TRBD1 (5 bases). The CDR3 length is 13 residues. Germline values: CDR1 DFQATT, CDR2 SNEGSKA (reference sequence). V was clipped by 6 bases and J by 5 bases, with 16 bases between them. The CDR3 DNA is TGCAGTGCCAACCTCCAGGGAACGGAGACCCAGTACTTC. Its protein is CSANLQGTETQYF.

The chain links TRBV4-2 to TRBJ1-1; D is unresolved. Trimming stripped 0 bases from V and 0 bases from J, with 5 bases between. CDR3 length: 14 amino acids. Germline V gene data show CDR1 as LGHNA and CDR2 as YNFKEQ. The CDR3 region has the DNA TGTGCCAGCAGCCAAGACAGCATGAACACTGAAGCTTTCTTT. This encodes CASSQDSMNTEAFF.

V and J are TRBV6-1 and TRBJ2-7; TRBD1 is a possible D gene (6 bases). Per the germline V gene, CDR1 is MNHNS and CDR2 is SASEGT. V lost 7 bases and J 3 bases, leaving 19 bases between the germline ends. The length of the CDR3 is 15 residues. CDR3 protein: CASTRTGQGSYEQYF. In DNA, the CDR3 is TGTGCCAGCACCCGCACCGGGCAGGGGAGCTACGAGCAGTACTTC.

This chain joins TRBV5-1 and TRBJ2-7; 9 bases are shared with TRBD1. Trimming cost V 5 bases and J 1 base; bases outside gene matches: 7. The CDR3 runs 15 residues. Germline V gives CDR1 SGHRS, CDR2 YFSETQ. The CDR3, as DNA: TGCGCCAGCAGAGGGCTAGGGACAGGGTCCTACGAGCAGTACTTC. Its protein is CASRGLGTGSYEQYF. Looking up the rest from reference TRBV5-1 and TRBJ2-7 gives the full variable domain: KAGVTQTPRYLIKTRGQQVTLSCSPISGHRSVSWYQQTPGQGLQFLFEYFSETQRNKGNFPGRFSGRQFSNSRSEMNVSTLELGDSALYLCASRGLGTGSYEQYFGPGTRLTVT.

This clonotype was seen only a few times. This rearrangement joins TRBV5-5 to TRBJ2-7; 9 nucleotides align to TRBD2. Germline V gives CDR1 SGHKS, CDR2 YYEKEE (reference sequence). The CDR3 extends over 16 amino acids. The trim removed 4 bases at V and 4 bases at J, leaving 12 bases unmatched. The CDR3 DNA is TGTGCCAGCAGCGATAGGCCGGGACTAGCCGTTTACGAGCAGTACTTC. Encoded protein: CASSDRPGLAVYEQYF.

This clonotype was detected a few times. The chain carries TRBV5-1 and TRBJ2-1; 7 bases match TRBD1. With 4 bases clipped from V and 6 bases from J, the junction kept 4 bases outside the gene matches. The CDR3 length is 13 residues. The germline gives CDR1 SGHRS, CDR2 YFSETQ. CDR3 coding DNA: TGCGCCAGCAGCATTGGGACAGCCAATGAGCAGTTCTTC. It yields the protein CASSIGTANEQFF.

J is TRBJ2-7 and V is TRBV29-1, with D perhaps given as TRBD1 or TRBD2 (5 bases each). The CDR3 spans 15 residues. V was pared by 1 base and J by 6 bases, with 19 bases between. CDR1 and CDR2 (germline): SQVTM, ANQGSEA. CDR3 bases: TGCAGCGTTGAAGTTGAGGGGAGTCATATGAGCGAGCAGTACTTC. It translates to CSVEVEGSHMSEQYF.